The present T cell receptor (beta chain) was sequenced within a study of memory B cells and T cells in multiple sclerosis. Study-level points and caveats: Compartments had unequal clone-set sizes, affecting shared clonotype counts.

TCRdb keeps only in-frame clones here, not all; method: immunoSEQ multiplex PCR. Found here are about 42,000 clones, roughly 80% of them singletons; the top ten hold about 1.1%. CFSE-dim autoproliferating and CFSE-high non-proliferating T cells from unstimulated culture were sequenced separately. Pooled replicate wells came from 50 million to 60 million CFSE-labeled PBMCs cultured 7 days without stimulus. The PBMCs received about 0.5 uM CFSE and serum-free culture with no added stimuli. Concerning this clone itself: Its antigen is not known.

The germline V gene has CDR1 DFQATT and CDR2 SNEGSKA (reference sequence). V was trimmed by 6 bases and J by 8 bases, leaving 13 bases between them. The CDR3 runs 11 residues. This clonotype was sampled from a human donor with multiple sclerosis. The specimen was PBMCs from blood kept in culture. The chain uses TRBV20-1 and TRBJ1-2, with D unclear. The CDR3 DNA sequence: TGCAGTGCCCTTGCTACGGGAGGCTACACCTTC. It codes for CSALATGGYTF.